The rows below give T cell receptor beta chains drawn from one sample of a study of blood T cell repertoires in COVID-19. Profiled with immunoSEQ multiplex PCR; TCRdb holds only in-frame clones, not every one. This table has 200,000 to 300,000 clones, about nine tenths appearing once. Material: peripheral blood. Receptors were obtained from a man in his sixties who had recovered from COVID-19. The CDR3 runs from the conserved cysteine through the conserved F or W. D genes are given only for firm matches. Only some rows state a clone size, as once, few, many or a class for expanded clones.

v_gene: TRBV18
j_gene: TRBJ1-1
abundance: .
d_gene: TRBD1
CDR3aa: CASSATGDRTEAFF
CDR3nt: TGTGCCAGCTCAGCAACAGGGGATCGCACTGAAGCTTTCTTT

v_gene: TRBV7-2
j_gene: TRBJ1-5
abundance: .
d_gene: .
CDR3aa: CASSPDRDQPQHF
CDR3nt: TGTGCCAGCAGCCCCGACAGAGATCAGCCCCAGCATTTT

v_gene: TRBV19
j_gene: TRBJ1-3
abundance: .
d_gene: .
CDR3aa: CASSGHPDSASSGNTIYF
CDR3nt: TGTGCCAGTAGTGGCCACCCTGACAGTGCTAGCTCTGGAAACACCATATATTTT

v_gene: TRBV7-2
j_gene: TRBJ2-3
abundance: .
d_gene: TRBD2
CDR3aa: CASSLTSVRTDTQYF
CDR3nt: TGTGCCAGCAGCTTGACTAGCGTACGCACAGATACGCAGTATTTT

v_gene: TRBV4-1
j_gene: TRBJ2-6
abundance: .
d_gene: TRBD1
CDR3aa: CASSQDARTGSTGANVLTF
CDR3nt: TGCGCCAGCAGCCAAGACGCCCGGACAGGGAGTACTGGGGCCAACGTCCTGACTTTC

v_gene: TRBV6-5
j_gene: TRBJ1-1
abundance: .
d_gene: .
CDR3aa: CASSYGTRNTEAFF
CDR3nt: TGTGCCAGCAGTTACGGGACTCGGAACACTGAAGCTTTCTTT

v_gene: TRBV5-8
j_gene: TRBJ1-2
abundance: .
d_gene: .
CDR3aa: CASSLQSILAGGYTF
CDR3nt: TGTGCCAGCAGCTTGCAATCGATACTTGCGGGTGGCTACACCTTC

v_gene: TRBV2
j_gene: TRBJ2-1
abundance: .
d_gene: TRBD2
CDR3aa: CASGWGGNEQFF
CDR3nt: TGTGCCAGCGGCTGGGGAGGGAATGAGCAGTTCTTC

v_gene: TRBV10-2
j_gene: TRBJ1-1
abundance: .
d_gene: .
CDR3aa: CASSDRESNTEAFF
CDR3nt: TGCGCCAGCAGTGATAGGGAGTCGAACACTGAAGCTTTCTTT

v_gene: TRBV28
j_gene: TRBJ1-5
abundance: once
d_gene: .
CDR3aa: CATGVWVQPQHF
CDR3nt: TGTGCCACCGGGGTTTGGGTCCAGCCCCAGCATTTT

v_gene: TRBV2
j_gene: TRBJ1-3
abundance: few
d_gene: .
CDR3aa: CASSPRSGNTIYF
CDR3nt: TGTGCCAGCAGTCCCCGCTCTGGAAACACCATATATTTT

v_gene: TRBV28
j_gene: TRBJ1-2
abundance: .
d_gene: .
CDR3aa: CASSSSSLWVGGYTF
CDR3nt: TGTGCCAGCAGTTCGTCTAGCTTATGGGTTGGTGGCTACACCTTC

v_gene: TRBV5-1
j_gene: TRBJ1-2
abundance: .
d_gene: .
CDR3aa: CASSWTANYGYTF
CDR3nt: TGCGCCAGCAGCTGGACAGCTAACTATGGCTACACCTTC

v_gene: TRBV10-2
j_gene: TRBJ1-1
abundance: few
d_gene: .
CDR3aa: CASSEAGISAFF
CDR3nt: TGCGCCAGCAGTGAGGCAGGGATCTCAGCTTTCTTT

v_gene: TRBV6-4
j_gene: TRBJ2-2
abundance: .
d_gene: .
CDR3aa: CASRRSENTGELFF
CDR3nt: TGTGCCAGCAGGAGAAGTGAAAACACCGGGGAGCTGTTTTTT

v_gene: TRBV6-5
j_gene: TRBJ2-5
abundance: .
d_gene: TRBD1
CDR3aa: CASSPGQGLETQYF
CDR3nt: TGTGCCAGCAGTCCAGGACAGGGTTTAGAGACCCAGTACTTC

v_gene: TRBV24-1
j_gene: TRBJ1-1
abundance: .
d_gene: TRBD1
CDR3aa: CATSDSGTGGTEAFF
CDR3nt: TGTGCCACCAGTGATTCCGGGACAGGGGGCACTGAAGCTTTCTTT

v_gene: TRBV10-1
j_gene: TRBJ2-1
abundance: .
d_gene: TRBD2
CDR3aa: CASSLVASGGADEQFF
CDR3nt: TGCGCCAGCAGCCTAGTGGCTAGCGGGGGGGCAGATGAGCAGTTCTTC

v_gene: TRBV24-1
j_gene: TRBJ1-4
abundance: .
d_gene: .
CDR3aa: CATSDRGREKLFF
CDR3nt: TGTGCCACCAGTGATAGGGGCCGTGAAAAACTGTTTTTT

v_gene: TRBV12-5
j_gene: TRBJ2-3
abundance: .
d_gene: TRBD2
CDR3aa: CASGLSRSGDTDTQYF
CDR3nt: TGTGCTAGTGGCTTATCACGTAGCGGGGACACAGATACGCAGTATTTT

v_gene: TRBV20-1
j_gene: TRBJ2-1
abundance: .
d_gene: .
CDR3aa: CSASIAEYNEQFF
CDR3nt: TGCAGTGCTAGTATAGCGGAATACAATGAGCAGTTCTTC

v_gene: TRBV5-1
j_gene: TRBJ2-3
abundance: .
d_gene: .
CDR3aa: CASSLGPIQDTQYF
CDR3nt: TGCGCCAGCAGCTTGGGGCCGATCCAGGATACGCAGTATTTT

v_gene: TRBV29-1
j_gene: TRBJ2-6
abundance: .
d_gene: .
CDR3aa: CSAQDGGGANVLTF
CDR3nt: TGCAGCGCTCAGGACGGCGGGGGGGCCAACGTCCTGACTTTC

v_gene: TRBV4-2
j_gene: TRBJ2-1
abundance: once
d_gene: .
CDR3aa: CASSQDLPGSSYNEQFF
CDR3nt: TGTGCCAGCAGCCAAGATTTACCAGGGTCGAGCTACAATGAGCAGTTCTTC

v_gene: TRBV28
j_gene: TRBJ1-3
abundance: .
d_gene: TRBD1
CDR3aa: CASSSGGSGNTIYF
CDR3nt: TGTGCCAGCAGTTCAGGGGGCTCGGGAAACACCATATATTTT

v_gene: TRBV19
j_gene: TRBJ1-2
abundance: .
d_gene: TRBD1
CDR3aa: CASSETGLSGYYGYTF
CDR3nt: TGTGCCAGTAGTGAGACAGGGCTCTCAGGATATTATGGCTACACCTTC

v_gene: TRBV3-1/TRBV3-2
j_gene: TRBJ1-5
abundance: .
d_gene: .
CDR3aa: CASSRSSGKNQPQHF
CDR3nt: TGTGCCAGCAGCCGTTCTTCAGGGAAGAATCAGCCCCAGCATTTT